These T cell receptor beta chains were read from a single sample in a study of molecular identifiers for immune sequencing clone quantification. TCRdb used MiXCR to reprocess the PCR reads, holding one entry per CDR3 protein. The table lists about 640,000 distinct CDR3 sequences, 15% to 20% of them singletons. The specimen was naive CD8+ T cells from blood, with Jurkat cell RNA spiked in. These receptors were taken from a human donor in good health. Some libraries in this study had Jurkat cell RNA spiked in. CDR3s include the opening cysteine and the closing phenylalanine or tryptophan. The order of the fields is clone size, V gene, J gene, D gene, CDR3 protein, CDR3 DNA. A D gene is named only where the DNA matches it firmly. Clone size is shown for a subset of rows, as once, few, many or a class of expanded clone.

clone size: many
V gene: TRBV7-9
J gene: TRBJ1-4
D gene: .
CDR3 protein: CASSVTGSTNEKLFF
CDR3 DNA: TGTGCCAGCAGTGTCACAGGGTCAACTAATGAAAAACTGTTTTTT

clone size: .
V gene: TRBV5-6
J gene: TRBJ1-1
D gene: .
CDR3 protein: CASSFRVRGGTEAFF
CDR3 DNA: TGTGCCAGCAGCTTTCGCGTCAGGGGAGGCACTGAAGCTTTCTTT

clone size: few
V gene: TRBV10-1
J gene: TRBJ2-5
D gene: TRBD2
CDR3 protein: CASSSTPPVETSGSQETQYF
CDR3 DNA: TGCGCCAGCAGTTCAACCCCACCAGTAGAAACTAGCGGGAGCCAAGAGACCCAGTACTTC

clone size: many
V gene: TRBV7-6
J gene: TRBJ2-7
D gene: .
CDR3 protein: CASSLEAGSYEQYF
CDR3 DNA: TGTGCCAGCAGCTTAGAGGCAGGCTCCTACGAGCAGTACTTC

clone size: .
V gene: TRBV10-2
J gene: TRBJ2-7
D gene: .
CDR3 protein: CASSESTQGNYEQYF
CDR3 DNA: TGCGCCAGCAGTGAGTCCACACAGGGAAACTACGAGCAGTACTTC

clone size: many
V gene: TRBV14
J gene: TRBJ2-7
D gene: .
CDR3 protein: CASSQGHYYEQYF
CDR3 DNA: TGTGCCAGCAGCCAGGGCCACTACTACGAGCAGTACTTC

clone size: many
V gene: TRBV30
J gene: TRBJ1-1
D gene: .
CDR3 protein: CAWSVGLNTEAFF
CDR3 DNA: TGTGCCTGGAGTGTCGGATTGAACACTGAAGCTTTCTTT

clone size: few
V gene: TRBV6-1
J gene: TRBJ2-5
D gene: .
CDR3 protein: CASSEGMFKGVGKTQYF
CDR3 DNA: TGTGCCAGCAGTGAAGGGATGTTTAAGGGCGTGGGGAAGACCCAGTACTTC

clone size: many
V gene: TRBV4-1
J gene: TRBJ1-6
D gene: TRBD1
CDR3 protein: CASSLGQNSPLHF
CDR3 DNA: TGCGCCAGCAGCCTGGGACAGAATTCACCCCTCCACTTT

clone size: .
V gene: TRBV5-6
J gene: TRBJ1-2
D gene: TRBD1
CDR3 protein: CASSLGTGGSPDYGYTF
CDR3 DNA: TGTGCCAGCAGCTTAGGGACAGGGGGTTCCCCTGACTATGGCTACACCTTC

clone size: many
V gene: TRBV11-2
J gene: TRBJ1-1
D gene: .
CDR3 protein: CASSLGFQHTEAFF
CDR3 DNA: TGTGCCAGCAGCTTAGGTTTCCAGCACACTGAAGCTTTCTTT

clone size: many
V gene: TRBV9
J gene: TRBJ2-7
D gene: .
CDR3 protein: CASSPVPTPLYEQYF
CDR3 DNA: TGTGCCAGCAGCCCGGTCCCCACTCCCCTTTACGAGCAGTACTTC

clone size: many
V gene: TRBV28
J gene: TRBJ2-2
D gene: TRBD2
CDR3 protein: CASSTLAGEAGELFF
CDR3 DNA: TGTGCCAGCAGTACTCTAGCGGGAGAGGCCGGGGAGCTGTTTTTT